The 30 T cell receptor beta chains below come from one sample, sequenced in a study of CD8+ T cells in alopecia areata. Stated treatment: oral pan-JAK inhibitor, 5-10 mg twice daily. RNA was isolated and reverse transcribed to cDNA, the sequencing template. Some clones are missing from TCRdb's copy, which holds only in-frame ones; the method was immunoSEQ multiplex PCR. This table has around 110,000 clones, over 80% appearing once. Sequencing used CD8+ T cells sorted from blood, obtained at week 24, from a patient treated with tofacitinib. The receptors stem from a human donor with alopecia areata.

This clone was picked up a small number of times. The chain joins TRBV13 to TRBJ2-2; no clear D gene. This CDR3 has 12 residues. The V end lost 5 bases, the J end lost 7 bases, and 8 bases lay between the germline ends. Germline CDR1 and CDR2: PRHDT and FYEKMQ (reference sequence). CDR3 region: CASSETLGELFF. The CDR3 region has the DNA TGTGCCAGCAGCGAGACCCTCGGGGAGCTGTTTTTT. The full variable domain, with the rest looked up from reference TRBV13 and TRBJ2-2, is AAGVIQSPRHLIKEKRETATLKCYPIPRHDTVYWYQQGPGQDPQFLISFYEKMQSDKGSIPDRFSAQQFSDYHSELNMSSLELGDSALYFCASSETLGELFFGEGSRLTVL.

V gene TRBV7-9 combines with J gene TRBJ2-1; D gene uncertain. The germline V and J ends were trimmed by 6 bases and 6 bases, with 6 bases remaining between them. The V gene's germline CDR1 is SEHNR and CDR2 FQNEAQ (reference sequence). The CDR3 covers 11 residues. The CDR3, as DNA: TGTGCCAGCAGGGGCCTCAATGAGCAGTTCTTC. Translated, it gives CASRGLNEQFF.

The chain has TRBV7-3 and TRBJ2-1; 12 bases agree with TRBD2. This CDR3 contains 15 residues. Germline loops: CDR1 SGHTA, CDR2 FQGTGA. V shed 3 bases and J 5 bases; nucleotides not matched to a gene: 2. In DNA form, the CDR3 reads TGTGCCAGCAGCTTTCGACTAGCGGGGGACAATGAGCAGTTCTTC. As protein: CASSFRLAGDNEQFF.

The chain has TRBV5-4 and TRBJ2-3; D possibly corresponds to TRBD2 (5 bases). V was pared by 0 bases and J by 6 bases, with 17 bases between. Germline CDR1 reads SGHNT; CDR2 reads YYREEE (reference sequence). CDR3 size: 16 residues. DNA for the CDR3: TGTGCCAGCAGCTTGGATCCGGGATCCCCAGTGGATACGCAGTATTTT. This gives the protein CASSLDPGSPVDTQYF.

The chain joins TRBV13 to TRBJ2-6; TRBD1 or TRBD2 may be the D gene (6 bases each). The germline V gene has CDR1 PRHDT and CDR2 FYEKMQ (reference sequence). V lost 0 bases to trimming and J lost 2 bases, with 14 bases between them. The CDR3 extends over 18 amino acids. The CDR3 nucleotides are TGTGCCAGCAGCTTAGGGCTGGGGGGCCGTGCTGGGGCCAACGTCCTGACTTTC. This gives the protein CASSLGLGGRAGANVLTF.

V is TRBV5-4 and J is TRBJ2-2; 9 bases line up with TRBD1. Germline loops: CDR1 SGHNT, CDR2 YYREEE (reference sequence). The length of the CDR3 is 15 residues. J was trimmed by 4 bases and V by 4 bases; bases with no gene match: 5. The CDR3 sequence is CASSVGQGSTGELFF. The CDR3 region has the DNA TGTGCCAGCAGCGTGGGACAGGGATCCACCGGGGAGCTGTTTTTT.

The chain recombines TRBV29-1 with TRBJ1-2, with TRBD1 as a possible D gene (6 bases). The germline V gene encodes CDR1 SQVTM and CDR2 ANQGSEA. This CDR3 is built from 13 residues. Trimming removed 1 base at V and 1 base at J, with 7 bases between. In nucleotides, the CDR3 is TGCAGCGTTGAAGTGGACAGTAACTATGGCTACACCTTC. Translation gives CSVEVDSNYGYTF.

This clone appeared a few times. At the DNA level, this CDR3 is encoded by other sequences in the same sample as well. The chain carries TRBV4-1 and TRBJ1-2; perhaps TRBD1 as D (5 bases). Germline V lookup: CDR1 MGHRA, CDR2 YSYEKL. The CDR3 sequence is 15 residues long. Trimming removed 4 bases at V and 0 bases at J, with 12 bases between. CDR3 amino acids: CASSLIRTSNYGYTF. The CDR3 coding sequence is TGCGCCAGCAGCCTAATCCGGACATCTAACTATGGCTACACCTTC.

This chain links TRBV7-9 with TRBJ2-7; D ambiguous. This CDR3 is 14 amino acids long. V lost 5 bases to trimming and J lost 7 bases, with 18 bases between them. Looked up from germline, CDR1 is SEHNR and CDR2 is FQNEAQ (reference sequence). The CDR3 nucleotides are TGTGCCAGCAGCCCCGTGGGCCGGTTGGGTGAGCAGTACTTC. As protein: CASSPVGRLGEQYF.

This clone was detected a few times. The chain carries TRBV9 and TRBJ1-6, with TRBD1 identical over 7 bases. The CDR3 extends over 15 amino acids. V lost 4 bases, J lost 9 bases, and 10 bases stayed unmatched. Germline V CDR1 and CDR2: SGDLS, YYNGEE. Here the CDR3 DNA reads TGTGCCAGCAGCCCAACAGGGGCGCAGCGTTCACCCCTCCACTTT. Protein product: CASSPTGAQRSPLHF.

This rearrangement joins TRBV27 to TRBJ1-1; TRBD1 agrees at 8 bases. V shed 7 bases and J 5 bases; nucleotides not matched to a gene: 9. This CDR3 has 14 residues. The germline gives CDR1 MNHEY, CDR2 SMNVEV (reference sequence). The CDR3 sequence is CASKTQGAWTEAFF. The CDR3 nucleotides read TGTGCCAGCAAAACCCAGGGGGCTTGGACTGAAGCTTTCTTT.

The chain joins TRBV5-1 to TRBJ2-3; D may be TRBD1 (5 bases). Germline-derived CDR1 and CDR2 are SGHRS and YFSETQ. The germline V and J ends were trimmed by 0 bases and 0 bases, with 11 bases remaining between them. The CDR3 is 16 residues long. In DNA, the CDR3 is TGCGCCAGCAGCTTGGGGACACTTGCTAGCACAGATACGCAGTATTTT. As protein: CASSLGTLASTDTQYF.

Comments on this clone: The identical CDR3 is also encoded by other nucleotide sequences in the sample. The V gene is TRBV7-9, the J gene TRBJ2-2; the D is unclear. This CDR3 contains 12 residues. V lost 5 bases to trimming and J lost 4 bases, with 5 bases between them. Germline lookup yields CDR1 SEHNR and CDR2 FQNEAQ (reference sequence). This chain's CDR3 is CASSPSTGELFF. The CDR3 bases are TGTGCCAGCAGCCCATCCACCGGGGAGCTGTTTTTT.

This sequence joins TRBV7-9 and TRBJ2-2; D call uncertain. CDR1 and CDR2 (germline): SEHNR, FQNEAQ (reference sequence). V lost 0 bases and J 7 bases, leaving 3 bases between the germline ends. The CDR3 has 12 residues. The CDR3 loop is CASSLARGELFF. DNA for the CDR3: TGTGCCAGCAGCTTAGCTCGCGGGGAGCTGTTTTTT.

Comment on this clone: The sample holds other DNA sequences that translate to the same CDR3. The V call is TRBV6-5, the J call TRBJ2-1; the match to TRBD2 covers 14 bases. The length of the CDR3 is 16 residues. Trimming removed 3 bases from V and 6 bases from J; junction bases left unmatched: 4. CDR1 MNHEY and CDR2 SVGAGI come from the germline V gene. The CDR3 loop reads CASSYSGTSGGNEQFF. DNA of the CDR3: TGTGCCAGCAGTTATTCCGGGACTAGCGGGGGCAATGAGCAGTTCTTC.

The chain recombines TRBV21-1 with TRBJ2-7; the table's D call TRBD1 went unverified against the DNA. TRBV21-1 constitutes a pseudogene. This CDR3 contains 14 residues. The CDR3 region is CATPSRTGSYEQYF. The CDR3, as DNA: TGTGCCACCCCCAGCCGTACAGGCTCCTACGAGCAGTACTTC.

The rearrangement links TRBV14 to TRBJ2-3; D is perhaps TRBD1 (6 bases). The germline gives CDR1 SGHDN, CDR2 FVKESK. This CDR3 comprises 18 residues. Trimming left V 0 bases short and J 1 base short, with 17 bases between. CDR3 loop: CASSQDRRGRGGTDTQYF. The CDR3 DNA reads TGTGCCAGCAGCCAAGACCGGCGAGGCAGGGGTGGCACAGATACGCAGTATTTT. The whole variable domain, filled in from reference TRBV14 and TRBJ2-3, reads EAGVTQFPSHSVIEKGQTVTLRCDPISGHDNLYWYRRVMGKEIKFLLHFVKESKQDESGMPNNRFLAERTGGTYSTLKVQPAELEDSGVYFCASSQDRRGRGGTDTQYFGPGTRLTVL.

V gene TRBV15 combines with J gene TRBJ1-2; the D is unclear. The germline gives CDR1 LNHNV, CDR2 YYDKDF (reference sequence). The germline V and J ends were trimmed by 5 bases and 6 bases, with 13 bases remaining between them. CDR3 length equals 13 residues. The CDR3 region is CATSPRWAHGYTF. CDR3 nucleotides: TGTGCCACCAGCCCACGGTGGGCTCATGGCTACACCTTC.

The chain recombines TRBV29-1 with TRBJ2-7; D remains ambiguous. Germline V gene lookup returns CDR1 SQVTM and CDR2 ANQGSEA. V was shortened by 3 bases and J by 3 bases, with 12 bases between the two germline ends. CDR3 length: 13 amino acids. CDR3 coding DNA: TGCAGCGTTGAGAACACAAACGACTACGAGCAGTACTTC. Its translation: CSVENTNDYEQYF.

The V and J genes are TRBV7-9 and TRBJ1-4; D is possibly TRBD1 (5 bases). The V end was cut by 4 bases, the J end by 5 bases, with 11 bases between. The CDR3 sequence is 14 residues long. Germline values: CDR1 SEHNR, CDR2 FQNEAQ (reference sequence). For the CDR3, the DNA is TGTGCCAGCAGCTCCGGGACGGACAATGAAAAACTGTTTTTT. Translating it yields CASSSGTDNEKLFF.

The V gene is TRBV7-2, the J gene TRBJ2-7; a possible D gene is TRBD1 (5 bases). This CDR3 is built from 13 residues. V dropped 5 bases and J dropped 2 bases, with 10 bases sitting between them. Germline loops: CDR1 SGHTA, CDR2 FQGNSA. CDR3 sequence (DNA): TGTGCCAGCAGCCCGACAGTTACCTACGAGCAGTACTTC. It codes for CASSPTVTYEQYF.

V gene TRBV6-6 combines with J gene TRBJ2-7, with 9 bases matching TRBD2. The germline V gene has CDR1 MNHNY and CDR2 SVGAGI (reference sequence). This CDR3 has 15 residues. Trimming at V came to 2 bases and at J to 3 bases, leaving 5 bases not matched to a gene. CDR3 sequence reads: CASSYEAGGHYEQYF. DNA for the CDR3: TGTGCCAGCAGTTACGAGGCGGGGGGGCACTACGAGCAGTACTTC.

The chain is built from TRBV4-1 and TRBJ2-5, with no clear D. The CDR3 is 16 residues long. The germline V and J ends were trimmed by 5 bases and 2 bases, with 18 bases remaining between them. The germline V gene encodes CDR1 MGHRA and CDR2 YSYEKL. The CDR3 sequence is CASSDRSLGLQETQYF. The CDR3 DNA reads as TGCGCCAGCAGCGATCGAAGTTTAGGGCTTCAAGAGACCCAGTACTTC.

The gene calls are TRBV16 and TRBJ2-1; D not resolved. V was trimmed by 4 bases and J by 10 bases, leaving 8 bases between them. The CDR3 loop spans 11 amino acids. The V gene's germline CDR1 is KGHSY and CDR2 FQNENV. CDR3 region: CASSPSREQFF. CDR3 sequence (DNA): TGTGCCAGCAGCCCAAGTAGGGAGCAGTTCTTC.

This clone was observed a handful of times. The V gene is TRBV10-3, the J gene TRBJ1-1, with D uncertain. This CDR3 is built from 11 residues. CDR1 and CDR2 (germline): ENHRY, SYGVKD. Trimming cost V 10 bases and J 1 base, with 7 bases left between them. The CDR3 bases are TGTGCCACCCAAGAGAACACTGAAGCTTTCTTT. It encodes CATQENTEAFF.

V is TRBV19 and J is TRBJ2-1, with 16 bases identical to TRBD2. The CDR3 spans 17 residues. The germline CDR1 and CDR2 sequences are LNHDA and SQIVND (reference sequence). V shed 3 bases and J 5 bases; nucleotides not matched to a gene: 4. The CDR3 region has the DNA TGTGCCAGTAGTATGGGACTAGCGGGGGGGCCCAACAATGAGCAGTTCTTC. It yields the protein CASSMGLAGGPNNEQFF. The whole variable domain, remainder taken from reference TRBV19 and TRBJ2-1, is DGGITQSPKYLFRKEGQNVTLSCEQNLNHDAMYWYRQDPGQGLRLIYYSQIVNDFQKGDIAEGYSVSREKKESFPLTVTSAQKNPTAFYLCASSMGLAGGPNNEQFFGPGTRLTVL.

The chain recombines TRBV5-1 with TRBJ2-7, with D maybe TRBD1 (5 bases). The germline gives CDR1 SGHRS, CDR2 YFSETQ. The CDR3 sequence is 15 residues long. V was shortened by 3 bases and J by 2 bases, with 15 bases between the two germline ends. The CDR3 region is CASSWGLGPAYEQYF. The DNA of the CDR3 is TGCGCCAGCAGCTGGGGCCTGGGTCCAGCCTACGAGCAGTACTTC.

The gene calls are TRBV4-3 and TRBJ2-7; 9 bases line up with TRBD1. Germline CDR1 is LGHNA and CDR2 is YSLEER. Germline trimming cut 0 bases from V and 7 bases from J; bases unmatched to any gene: 7. CDR3 length: 15 residues. Here the CDR3 reads CASSQDLQGTGEQYF. The CDR3 coding sequence is TGCGCCAGCAGCCAAGATCTGCAAGGGACAGGGGAGCAGTACTTC.

The chain employs TRBV15 and TRBJ1-6; D remains ambiguous. Germline V lookup: CDR1 LNHNV, CDR2 YYDKDF (reference sequence). The CDR3 is made up of 13 amino acids. Trimming took off 8 bases at V and 2 bases at J, with 7 bases between the two ends. The CDR3 spells CATSGAYNSPLHF. The CDR3 nucleotides are TGTGCCACCTCGGGAGCCTATAATTCACCCCTCCACTTT. Drawing the rest from reference TRBV15 and TRBJ1-6, the complete variable domain is DAMVIQNPRYQVTQFGKPVTLSCSQTLNHNVMYWYQQKSSQAPKLLFHYYDKDFNNEADTPDNFQSRRPNTSFCFLDIRSPGLGDTAMYLCATSGAYNSPLHFGNGTRLTVT.

This clone has a single count. V and J are TRBV7-2 and TRBJ1-2; tentatively, D is TRBD1 (5 bases). Germline CDR1 SGHTA, CDR2 FQGNSA. V was clipped by 5 bases and J by 4 bases, with 11 bases between them. This CDR3 contains 13 residues. The CDR3 nucleotides read TGTGCCAGCAGCGCGCAGGGTACCTATGGCTACACCTTC. Amino acid sequence: CASSAQGTYGYTF. Based on the CDR3 plus reference TRBV7-2 and TRBJ1-2, the full variable domain is GAGVSQSPSNKVTEKGKDVELRCDPISGHTALYWYRQSLGQGLEFLIYFQGNSAPDKSGLPSDRFSAERTGGSVSTLTIQRTQQEDSAVYLCASSAQGTYGYTFGSGTRLTVV.